The clone carrying this T cell receptor beta chain was seen at least ten times. The antigen is not known. The entry originates in a study of T cells in Graves' hyperthyroidism and ophthalmopathy. This CDR3 is 15 amino acids long. J was trimmed by 3 bases and V by 7 bases; bases with no gene match: 9. Looked up from germline, CDR1 is MNHEY and CDR2 is SMNVEV (reference sequence). Findings and limits, study-wide: Among thyroid clonotypes expanded above 0.001, most also appeared in blood.

The diagnostic basis comprised clinical symptoms, serum thyroxine and TRAb, thyroid ultrasound and orbital computed tomography. Regions amplified from RNA transcripts were the TCR beta CDR3 regions. The TCR CDR3 first-round RT-PCR relied on the HTBI primer set. TCRdb called the multiplex PCR reads again in MiXCR, with one record for every CDR3 protein. This table has around 600,000 distinct CDR3 sequences, more than 15% appearing once. Sequencing input: blood. The receptor's source is a woman younger than 45 with Graves' hyperthyroidism. This chain joins TRBV27 and TRBJ2-5; 9 nucleotides align to TRBD1. The CDR3 spells CASKSPGQGKETQYF. As DNA, the CDR3 is TGTGCCAGCAAGTCCCCGGGACAGGGTAAAGAGACCCAGTACTTC.